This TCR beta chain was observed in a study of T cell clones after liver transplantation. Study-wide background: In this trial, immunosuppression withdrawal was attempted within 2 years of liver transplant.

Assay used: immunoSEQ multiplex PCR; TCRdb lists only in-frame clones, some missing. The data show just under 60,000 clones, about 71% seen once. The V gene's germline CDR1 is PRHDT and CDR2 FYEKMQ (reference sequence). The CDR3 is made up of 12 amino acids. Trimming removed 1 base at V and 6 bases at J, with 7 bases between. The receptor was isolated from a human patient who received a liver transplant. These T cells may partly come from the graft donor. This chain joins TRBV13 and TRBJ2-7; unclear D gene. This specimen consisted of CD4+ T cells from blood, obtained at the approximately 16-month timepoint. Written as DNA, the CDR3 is TGTGCCAGCAGCTTAGCCAGGCGCGAGCAGTACTTC. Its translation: CASSLARREQYF.